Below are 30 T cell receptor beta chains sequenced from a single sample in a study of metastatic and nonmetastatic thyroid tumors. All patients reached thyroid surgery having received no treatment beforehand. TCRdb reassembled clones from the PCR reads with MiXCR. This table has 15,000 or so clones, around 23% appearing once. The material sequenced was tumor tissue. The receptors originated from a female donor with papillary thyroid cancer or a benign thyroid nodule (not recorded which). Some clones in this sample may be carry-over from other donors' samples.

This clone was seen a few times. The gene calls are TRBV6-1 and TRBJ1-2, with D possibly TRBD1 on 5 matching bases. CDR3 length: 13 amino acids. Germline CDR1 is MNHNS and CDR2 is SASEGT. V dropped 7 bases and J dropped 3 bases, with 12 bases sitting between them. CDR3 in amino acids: CASTKRGYYGYTF. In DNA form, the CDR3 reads TGTGCCAGCACCAAAAGGGGATACTATGGCTACACCTTC.

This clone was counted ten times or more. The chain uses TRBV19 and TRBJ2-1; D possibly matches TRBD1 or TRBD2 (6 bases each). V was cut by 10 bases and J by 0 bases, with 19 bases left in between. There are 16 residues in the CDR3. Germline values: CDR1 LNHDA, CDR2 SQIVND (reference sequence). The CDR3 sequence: CATTRGGGSSYNEQFF. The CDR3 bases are TGTGCCACTACCCGAGGAGGGGGATCCTCCTACAATGAGCAGTTCTTC.

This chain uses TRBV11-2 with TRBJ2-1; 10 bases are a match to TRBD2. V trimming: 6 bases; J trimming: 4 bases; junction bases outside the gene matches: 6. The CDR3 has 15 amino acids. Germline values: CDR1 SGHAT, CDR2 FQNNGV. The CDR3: CASRGAGGGYNEQFF. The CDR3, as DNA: TGTGCCAGCAGGGGAGCGGGAGGGGGATACAATGAGCAGTTCTTC.

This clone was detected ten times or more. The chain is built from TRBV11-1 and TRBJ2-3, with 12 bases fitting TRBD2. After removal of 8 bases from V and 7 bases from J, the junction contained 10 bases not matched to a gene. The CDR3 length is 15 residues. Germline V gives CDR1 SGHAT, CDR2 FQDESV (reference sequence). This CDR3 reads CASGSGLAGLNTQYF. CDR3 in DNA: TGTGCCAGCGGTTCCGGACTAGCGGGACTCAATACGCAGTATTTT. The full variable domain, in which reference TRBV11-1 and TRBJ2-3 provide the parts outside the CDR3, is EAEVAQSPRYKITEKSQAVAFWCDPISGHATLYWYRQILGQGPELLVQFQDESVVDDSQLPKDRFSAERLKGVDSTLKIQPAELGDSAMYLCASGSGLAGLNTQYFGPGTRLTVL.

Here the CDR3 DNA reads TGTGCCAGCAGTTCGGCGTCATGCCGCCTGGGGGGCTACACCTTC. Residues: CASSSASCRLGGYTF. The chain combines TRBV6-1 with TRBJ1-2; no clear D gene. With 5 bases removed from V and 8 bases from J, the gap between germline ends came to 21 bases. Germline loops: CDR1 MNHNS, CDR2 SASEGT. CDR3 length equals 15 residues.

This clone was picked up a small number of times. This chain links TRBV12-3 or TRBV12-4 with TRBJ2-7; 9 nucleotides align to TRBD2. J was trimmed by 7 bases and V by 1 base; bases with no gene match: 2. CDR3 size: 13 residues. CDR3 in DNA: TGTGCCAGCAGTTTAGGCCTAGCGGGAGAGCAGTACGTC. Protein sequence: CASSLGLAGEQYV.

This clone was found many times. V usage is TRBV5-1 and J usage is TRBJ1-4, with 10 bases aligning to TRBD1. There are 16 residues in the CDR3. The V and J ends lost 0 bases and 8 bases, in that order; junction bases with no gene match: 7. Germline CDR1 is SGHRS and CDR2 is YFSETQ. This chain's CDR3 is CASSLGPGTGEEKLFF. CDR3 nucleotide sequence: TGCGCCAGCAGCTTGGGTCCGGGGACAGGGGAGGAAAAACTGTTTTTT.

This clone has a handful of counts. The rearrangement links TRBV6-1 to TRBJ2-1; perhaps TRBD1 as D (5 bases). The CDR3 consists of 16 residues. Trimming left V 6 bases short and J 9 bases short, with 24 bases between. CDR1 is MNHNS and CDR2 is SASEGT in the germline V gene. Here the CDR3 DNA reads TGTGCCAGCAGACAAACCCTTTGGTCAACAAGGGGTGAGCAGTTCTTC. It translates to CASRQTLWSTRGEQFF.

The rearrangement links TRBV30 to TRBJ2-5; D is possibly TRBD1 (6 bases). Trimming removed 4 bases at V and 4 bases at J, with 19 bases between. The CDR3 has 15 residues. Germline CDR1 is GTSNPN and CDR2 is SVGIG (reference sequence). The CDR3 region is CAWNPSQGMRETQYF. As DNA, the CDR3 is TGTGCCTGGAACCCGTCTCAGGGGATGAGAGAGACCCAGTACTTC. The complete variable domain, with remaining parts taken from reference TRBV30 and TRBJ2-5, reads SQTIHQWPATLVQPVGSPLSLECTVEGTSNPNLYWYRQAAGRGLQLLFYSVGIGQISSEVPQNLSASRPQDRQFILSSKKLLLSDSGFYLCAWNPSQGMRETQYFGPGTRLLVL.

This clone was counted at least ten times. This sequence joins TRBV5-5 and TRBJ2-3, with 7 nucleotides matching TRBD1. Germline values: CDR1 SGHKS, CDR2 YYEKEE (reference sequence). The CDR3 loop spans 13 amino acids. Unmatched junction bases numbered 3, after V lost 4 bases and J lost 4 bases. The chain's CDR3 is CASSPQGPDTQYF. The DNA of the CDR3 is TGTGCCAGCAGCCCACAGGGGCCAGATACGCAGTATTTT. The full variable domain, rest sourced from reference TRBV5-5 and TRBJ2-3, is DAGVTQSPTHLIKTRGQQVTLRCSPISGHKSVSWYQQVLGQGPQFIFQYYEKEERGRGNFPDRFSARQFPNYSSELNVNALLLGDSALYLCASSPQGPDTQYFGPGTRLTVL.

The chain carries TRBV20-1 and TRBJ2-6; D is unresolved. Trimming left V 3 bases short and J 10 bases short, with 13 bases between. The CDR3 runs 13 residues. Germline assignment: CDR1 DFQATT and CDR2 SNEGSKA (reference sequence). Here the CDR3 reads CSASPRPNNVLTF. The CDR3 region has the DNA TGCAGTGCTAGCCCAAGGCCTAATAACGTCCTGACTTTC.

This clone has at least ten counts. The chain's CDR3 is CASSPTGTGELFF. The CDR3 DNA sequence: TGTGCCAGCAGCCCGACGGGGACCGGGGAGCTGTTTTTT. V and J are TRBV27 and TRBJ2-2, with D possibly being TRBD2 (5 bases). Germline values: CDR1 MNHEY, CDR2 SMNVEV (reference sequence). Trimming shortened V by 6 bases and J by 5 bases, and 10 bases separated the two germline ends. The CDR3 consists of 13 residues.

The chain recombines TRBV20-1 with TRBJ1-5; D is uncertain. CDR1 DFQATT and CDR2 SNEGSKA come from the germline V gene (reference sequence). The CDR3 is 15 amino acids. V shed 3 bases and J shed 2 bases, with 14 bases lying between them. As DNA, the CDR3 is TGCAGTGCTAGGTCCGTGCAGTCCGGCAATCAGCCCCAGCATTTT. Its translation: CSARSVQSGNQPQHF.

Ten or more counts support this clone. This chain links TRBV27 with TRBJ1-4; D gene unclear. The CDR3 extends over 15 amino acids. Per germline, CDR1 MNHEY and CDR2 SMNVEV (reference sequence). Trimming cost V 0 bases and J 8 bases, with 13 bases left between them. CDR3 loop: CASSLSGRVPEKLFF. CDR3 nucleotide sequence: TGTGCCAGCAGTTTATCCGGGAGGGTACCCGAAAAACTGTTTTTT.

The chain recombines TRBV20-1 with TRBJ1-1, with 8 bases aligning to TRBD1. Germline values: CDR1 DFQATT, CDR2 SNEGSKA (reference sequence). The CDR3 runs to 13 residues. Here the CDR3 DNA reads TGCAGCCGGACAGGGCTTCTGAACACTGAAGCTTTCTTT. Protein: CSRTGLLNTEAFF.

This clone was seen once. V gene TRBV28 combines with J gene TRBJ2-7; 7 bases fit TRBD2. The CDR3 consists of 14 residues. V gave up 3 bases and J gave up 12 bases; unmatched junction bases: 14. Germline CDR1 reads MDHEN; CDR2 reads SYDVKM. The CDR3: CASSFSAGAPRLYF. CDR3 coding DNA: TGTGCCAGCAGTTTTTCGGCGGGAGCCCCCCGGCTGTACTTC.

In DNA form, the CDR3 reads TGTGCCAGCAGCTACGGGCAGGGCCGGGGGAACACTGAAGCTTTCTTT. This sequence encodes CASSYGQGRGNTEAFF. The chain links TRBV11-3 to TRBJ1-1; possible D gene TRBD1, 5 bases. The CDR3 consists of 16 residues. Germline V gene data show CDR1 as SGHNT and CDR2 as YENEEA. V was shortened by 4 bases and J by 1 base, with 16 bases between the two germline ends. Together with reference TRBV11-3 and TRBJ1-1, the CDR3 gives the full variable domain: EAGVVQSPRYKIIEKKQPVAFWCNPISGHNTLYWYLQNLGQGPELLIRYENEEAVDDSQLPKDRFSAERLKGVDSTLKIQPAELGDSAVYLCASSYGQGRGNTEAFFGQGTRLTVV.

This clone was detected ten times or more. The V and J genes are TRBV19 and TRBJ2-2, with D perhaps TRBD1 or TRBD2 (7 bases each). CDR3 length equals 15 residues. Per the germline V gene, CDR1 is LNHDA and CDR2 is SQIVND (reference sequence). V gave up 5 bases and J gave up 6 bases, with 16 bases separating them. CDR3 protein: CASSPGGGPSGELFF. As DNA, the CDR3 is TGTGCCAGTAGTCCAGGGGGAGGGCCTTCCGGGGAGCTGTTTTTT. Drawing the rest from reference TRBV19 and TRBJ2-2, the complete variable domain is DGGITQSPKYLFRKEGQNVTLSCEQNLNHDAMYWYRQDPGQGLRLIYYSQIVNDFQKGDIAEGYSVSREKKESFPLTVTSAQKNPTAFYLCASSPGGGPSGELFFGEGSRLTVL.

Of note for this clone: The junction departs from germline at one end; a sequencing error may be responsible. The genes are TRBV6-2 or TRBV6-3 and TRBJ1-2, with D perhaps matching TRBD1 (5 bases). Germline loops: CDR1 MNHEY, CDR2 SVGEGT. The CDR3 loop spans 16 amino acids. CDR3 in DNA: TGTGCCAGCAGTCCTAATGAAGCCGGGACTAATAAAGGCTACACATTC. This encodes CASSPNEAGTNKGYTF.

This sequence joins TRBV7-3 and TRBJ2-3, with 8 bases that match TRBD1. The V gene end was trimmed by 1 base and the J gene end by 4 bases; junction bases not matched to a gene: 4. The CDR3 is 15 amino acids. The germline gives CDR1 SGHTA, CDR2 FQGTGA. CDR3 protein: CASSLRQGLADTQYF. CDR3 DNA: TGTGCCAGCAGCTTAAGACAGGGGCTGGCAGATACGCAGTATTTT.

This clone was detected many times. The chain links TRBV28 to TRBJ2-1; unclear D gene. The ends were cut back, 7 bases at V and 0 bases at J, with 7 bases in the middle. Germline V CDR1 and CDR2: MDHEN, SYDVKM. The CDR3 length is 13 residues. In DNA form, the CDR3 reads TGTGCCAGCACCGGACGCTCCTACAATGAGCAGTTCTTC. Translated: CASTGRSYNEQFF.

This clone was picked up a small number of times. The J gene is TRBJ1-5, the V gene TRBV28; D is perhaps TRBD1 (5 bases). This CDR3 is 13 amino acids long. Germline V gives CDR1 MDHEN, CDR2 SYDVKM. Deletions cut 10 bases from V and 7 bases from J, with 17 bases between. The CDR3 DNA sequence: TGTGCCAACAGAGAGACAGAGGTACAGCCCCAGCATTTT. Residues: CANRETEVQPQHF.

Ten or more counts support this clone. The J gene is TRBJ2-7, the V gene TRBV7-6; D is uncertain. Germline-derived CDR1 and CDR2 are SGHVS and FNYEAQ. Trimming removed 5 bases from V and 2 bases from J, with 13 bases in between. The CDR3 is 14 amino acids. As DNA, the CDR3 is TGTGCCAGCAGCCTAGAGCCGGGCCCCTACGAGCAGTACTTC. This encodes CASSLEPGPYEQYF.

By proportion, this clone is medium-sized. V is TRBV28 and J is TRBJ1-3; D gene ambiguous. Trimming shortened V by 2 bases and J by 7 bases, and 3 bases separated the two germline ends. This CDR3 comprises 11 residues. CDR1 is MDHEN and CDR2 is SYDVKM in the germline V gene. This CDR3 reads CASSLLNTIYF. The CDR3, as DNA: TGTGCCAGCAGTTTACTGAACACCATATATTTT. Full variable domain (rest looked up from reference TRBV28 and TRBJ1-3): DVKVTQSSRYLVKRTGEKVFLECVQDMDHENMFWYRQDPGLGLRLIYFSYDVKMKEKGDIPEGYSVSREKKERFSLILESASTNQTSMYLCASSLLNTIYFGEGSWLTVV.

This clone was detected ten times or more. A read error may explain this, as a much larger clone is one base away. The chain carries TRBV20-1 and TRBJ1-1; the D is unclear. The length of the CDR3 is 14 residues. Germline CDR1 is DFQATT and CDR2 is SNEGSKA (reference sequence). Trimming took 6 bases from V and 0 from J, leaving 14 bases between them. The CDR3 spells CSAPNTRMNTEAFF. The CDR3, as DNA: TGCAGTGCCCCTAATACACGCATGAACACTGAAGCTTTCTTT.

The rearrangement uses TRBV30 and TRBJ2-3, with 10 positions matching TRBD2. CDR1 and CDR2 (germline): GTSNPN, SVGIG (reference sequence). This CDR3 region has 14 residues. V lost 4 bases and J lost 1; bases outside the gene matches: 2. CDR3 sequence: CAWTLAGGTDTQYF. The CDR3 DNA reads TGTGCCTGGACGCTAGCGGGGGGCACAGATACGCAGTATTTT.

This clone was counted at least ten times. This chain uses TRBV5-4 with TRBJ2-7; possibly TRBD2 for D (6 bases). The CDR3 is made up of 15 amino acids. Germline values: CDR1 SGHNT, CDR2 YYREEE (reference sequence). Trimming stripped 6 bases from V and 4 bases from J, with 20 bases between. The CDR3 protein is CASNNKTGTGYEQYF. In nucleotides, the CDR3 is TGTGCCAGCAACAATAAGACCGGGACTGGATACGAGCAGTACTTC. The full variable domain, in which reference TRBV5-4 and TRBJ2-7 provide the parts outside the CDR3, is ETGVTQSPTHLIKTRGQQVTLRCSSQSGHNTVSWYQQALGQGPQFIFQYYREEENGRGNFPPRFSGLQFPNYSSELNVNALELDDSALYLCASNNKTGTGYEQYFGPGTRLTVT.

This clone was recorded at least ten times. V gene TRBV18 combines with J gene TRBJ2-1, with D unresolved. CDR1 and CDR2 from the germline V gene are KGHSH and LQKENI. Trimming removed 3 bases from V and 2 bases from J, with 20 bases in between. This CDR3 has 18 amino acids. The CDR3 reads CASSPRPLIYSTYNEQFF. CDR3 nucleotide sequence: TGTGCCAGCTCACCGAGGCCTTTAATTTACTCAACCTACAATGAGCAGTTCTTC.

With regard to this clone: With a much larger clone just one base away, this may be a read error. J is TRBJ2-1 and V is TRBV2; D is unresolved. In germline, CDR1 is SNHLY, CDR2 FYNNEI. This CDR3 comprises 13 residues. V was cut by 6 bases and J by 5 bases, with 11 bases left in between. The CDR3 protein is CASSRFQDNEQFF. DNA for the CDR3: TGTGCCAGCAGCAGGTTTCAGGACAATGAGCAGTTCTTC.

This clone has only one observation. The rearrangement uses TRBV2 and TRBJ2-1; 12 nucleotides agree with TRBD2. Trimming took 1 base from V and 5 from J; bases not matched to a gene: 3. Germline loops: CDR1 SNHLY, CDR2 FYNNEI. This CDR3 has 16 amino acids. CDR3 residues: CASSEGWTSGDNEQFF. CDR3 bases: TGTGCCAGCAGTGAAGGGTGGACTAGCGGGGACAATGAGCAGTTCTTC.